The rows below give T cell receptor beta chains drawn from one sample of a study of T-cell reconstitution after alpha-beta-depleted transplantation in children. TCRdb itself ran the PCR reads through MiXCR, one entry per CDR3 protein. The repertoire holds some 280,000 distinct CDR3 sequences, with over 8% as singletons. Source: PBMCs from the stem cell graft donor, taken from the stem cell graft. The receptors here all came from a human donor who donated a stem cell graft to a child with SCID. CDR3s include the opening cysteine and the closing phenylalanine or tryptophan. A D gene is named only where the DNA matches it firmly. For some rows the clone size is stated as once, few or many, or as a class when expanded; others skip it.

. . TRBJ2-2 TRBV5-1 CASSGHLANTGELFF TGCGCCAGCAGCGGACACCTTGCGAACACCGGGGAGCTGTTTTTT
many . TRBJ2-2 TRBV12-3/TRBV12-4 CASTLGQNTGELFF TGTGCCAGCACATTAGGACAGAACACCGGGGAGCTGTTTTTT
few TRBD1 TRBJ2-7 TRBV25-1 CASSEAKGQGHEQYF TGTGCCAGCAGTGAAGCCAAGGGACAGGGTCACGAGCAGTACTTC
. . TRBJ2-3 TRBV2 CASSEMRPPASTDTQYF TGTGCCAGCAGTGAAATGCGACCCCCAGCTAGCACAGATACGCAGTATTTT
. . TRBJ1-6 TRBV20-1 CSASDKIQVAGYNSPLHF TGCAGTGCTAGTGATAAAATTCAGGTGGCAGGGTATAATTCACCCCTCCACTTT
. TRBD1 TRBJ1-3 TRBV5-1 CASSRDSSSGNTIYF TGCGCCAGCAGCCGGGACAGCAGCTCTGGAAACACCATATATTTT
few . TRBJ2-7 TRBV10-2 CASSATGRSYEQYF TGCGCCAGCAGTGCCACAGGGAGGTCCTACGAGCAGTACTTC
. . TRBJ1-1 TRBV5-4 CASSPRTGTNTEAFF TGTGCCAGCAGCCCCCGAACAGGGACCAACACTGAAGCTTTCTTT
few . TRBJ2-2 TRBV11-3 CASSPDRLVGGELFF TGTGCCAGCAGCCCGGATCGACTAGTGGGCGGGGAGCTGTTTTTT
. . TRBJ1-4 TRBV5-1 CASSLGGSQGYEKLFF TGCGCCAGCAGCTTGGGAGGATCCCAGGGTTACGAAAAACTGTTTTTT
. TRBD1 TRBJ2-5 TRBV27 CASSLSPDRGRFFTSAATQYF TGTGCCAGCAGTTTATCACCGGACAGGGGGCGCTTCTTTACTTCGGCAGCGACCCAGTACTTC
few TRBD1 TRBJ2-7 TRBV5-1 CASSLAWTGRLPSSYEQYF TGCGCCAGCAGCTTGGCCTGGACAGGGCGTCTCCCCAGCTCCTACGAGCAGTACTTC
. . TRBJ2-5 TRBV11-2 CASSLVLVQETQYF TGTGCCAGCAGCTTAGTACTTGTGCAAGAGACCCAGTACTTC
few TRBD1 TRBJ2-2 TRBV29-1 CSVSQGALNTGELFF TGCAGCGTTTCCCAGGGGGCACTAAACACCGGGGAGCTGTTTTTT
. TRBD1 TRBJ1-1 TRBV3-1 CASSLKTGVGTEAFF TGTGCCAGCAGCCTGAAGACAGGGGTAGGAACTGAAGCTTTCTTT
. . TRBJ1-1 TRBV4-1 CASSPLLGGKNTEAFF TGCGCCAGCAGCCCCCTCCTAGGAGGGAAGAACACTGAAGCTTTCTTT
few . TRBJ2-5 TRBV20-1 CSASGRLAETQYF TGCAGTGCTAGTGGAAGATTAGCGGAGACCCAGTACTTC
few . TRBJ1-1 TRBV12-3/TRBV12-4 CASSSLRVEAWNTEAFF TGTGCCAGCAGTTCCCTCCGAGTGGAGGCTTGGAACACTGAAGCTTTCTTT
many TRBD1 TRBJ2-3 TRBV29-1 CSVGTGDTDTQYF TGCAGCGTCGGGACAGGGGACACAGATACGCAGTATTTT
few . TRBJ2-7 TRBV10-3 CAIKGAGAGEQYF TGTGCCATCAAAGGGGCGGGGGCTGGTGAGCAGTACTTC
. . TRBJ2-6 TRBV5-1 CASSLGDMGKSGANVLTF TGCGCCAGCAGCTTGGGGGACATGGGGAAATCTGGGGCCAACGTCCTGACTTTC
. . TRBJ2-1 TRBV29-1 CSAYPYGAYNEQFF TGCAGCGCCTACCCTTACGGGGCTTACAATGAGCAGTTCTTC
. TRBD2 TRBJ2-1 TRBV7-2 CASSSLSGGSYNEQFF TGTGCCAGCAGCTCCTTGTCGGGGGGCTCCTACAATGAGCAGTTCTTC
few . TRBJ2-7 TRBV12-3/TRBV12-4 CASSLGGETYEQYF TGTGCCAGCAGTTTAGGGGGGGAAACCTACGAGCAGTACTTC
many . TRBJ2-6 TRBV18 CASSPSGANVLTF TGTGCCAGCTCACCATCTGGGGCCAACGTCCTGACTTTC
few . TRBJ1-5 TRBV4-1 CASSQVVGSVPRNQPQHF TGCGCCAGCAGCCAAGTGGTGGGGAGTGTACCACGGAATCAGCCCCAGCATTTT
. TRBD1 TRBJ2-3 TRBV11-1 CASTRQGAETQYF TGTGCCAGCACCAGACAGGGGGCTGAGACGCAGTATTTT
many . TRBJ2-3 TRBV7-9 CASSLGVAATSTDTQYF TGTGCCAGCAGCTTAGGGGTAGCGGCGACTAGCACAGATACGCAGTATTTT